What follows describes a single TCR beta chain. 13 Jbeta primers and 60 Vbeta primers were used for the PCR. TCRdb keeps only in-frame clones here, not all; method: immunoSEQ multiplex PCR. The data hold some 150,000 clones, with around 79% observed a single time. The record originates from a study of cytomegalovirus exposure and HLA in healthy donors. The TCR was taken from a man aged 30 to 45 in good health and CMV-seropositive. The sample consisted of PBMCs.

The CDR3 bases are TGTGCCAGCAGCCTCGGACTAGCGGAAGGGAATGAGCAGTTCTTC. Protein product: CASSLGLAEGNEQFF. This chain uses TRBV7-9 with TRBJ2-1; 10 bases are shared with TRBD2. Germline V gene data show CDR1 as SEHNR and CDR2 as FQNEAQ (reference sequence). This CDR3 comprises 15 residues. V shed 5 bases and J 7 bases; nucleotides not matched to a gene: 8.